The next 24 T cell receptor beta chains were all read from a single sample in a study of CD8+ T cells in alopecia areata. Extracted from the samples, RNA was reverse transcribed into cDNA to serve as the sequencing template. Some clones are missing from TCRdb's copy, which holds only in-frame ones; the method was immunoSEQ multiplex PCR. The data contain roughly 97,000 clones, about two fifths of them singletons. Sequences were obtained from CD4+ T cells sorted from blood. These TCRs come from a human donor with alopecia areata.

The V gene is TRBV15, the J gene TRBJ1-5, with no clear D. The CDR3 is made up of 17 amino acids. Trimming pared 1 base from V and 0 bases from J, leaving 13 bases between. CDR1 is LNHNV and CDR2 is YYDKDF in the germline V gene (reference sequence). DNA of the CDR3: TGTGCCACCAGCAGAGTGCCCTGGCAGGCTAGCAATCAGCCCCAGCATTTT. This sequence encodes CATSRVPWQASNQPQHF.

This clone was seen a few times. The chain uses TRBV2 and TRBJ2-1, with a possible D match to TRBD1 (6 bases). The CDR3 runs 15 residues. The V end was cut by 6 bases, the J end by 1 base, with 13 bases between. Germline CDR1 and CDR2: SNHLY and FYNNEI. The CDR3 region has the DNA TGTGCCAGCAGGGCCAGGGGTATGTCCTACAATGAGCAGTTCTTC. It encodes CASRARGMSYNEQFF.

The sample holds a few counts of this clone. Other nucleotide sequences in the sample specify the same CDR3. The CDR3 spells CASSLWGGETQYF. As DNA, the CDR3 is TGTGCCAGCAGTTTATGGGGTGGGGAGACCCAGTACTTC. The genes are TRBV27 and TRBJ2-5, with D uncertain. The V and J ends lost 1 base and 5 bases respectively, with 8 bases between them. The V gene's germline CDR1 is MNHEY and CDR2 SMNVEV (reference sequence). This CDR3 spans 13 amino acids.

This clone was seen a handful of times. The chain couples TRBV2 to TRBJ2-2; 7 positions match TRBD1. V gave up 1 base and J gave up 5 bases; unmatched junction bases: 4. Germline values: CDR1 SNHLY, CDR2 FYNNEI. The CDR3 is 15 amino acids. This CDR3 is CASSEGQGRTGELFF. DNA of the CDR3: TGTGCCAGCAGTGAAGGACAGGGTCGAACCGGGGAGCTGTTTTTT.

The rearrangement joins TRBV5-6 to TRBJ1-5, with 8 bases that match TRBD1. This CDR3 has 15 amino acids. Germline loops: CDR1 SGHDT, CDR2 YYEEEE. V lost 4 bases to trimming and J lost 2 bases; unmatched junction nucleotides: 5. The CDR3 loop reads CASSTRGPGNQPQHF. The CDR3 bases are TGTGCCAGCAGCACCAGGGGGCCTGGCAATCAGCCCCAGCATTTT.

This clone was found a few times. V and J are TRBV4-1 and TRBJ2-3, with TRBD2 matching 7 bases. CDR3 length equals 20 residues. V lost 5 bases, J lost 1 base, and 21 bases stayed unmatched. Germline V CDR1 and CDR2: MGHRA, YSYEKL. In DNA form, the CDR3 reads TGCGCCAGCAGCTCCCCTGAGACTTCGAGAACGGGAGGTGGCACAGATACGCAGTATTTT. Residues: CASSSPETSRTGGGTDTQYF.

This rearrangement joins TRBV5-1 to TRBJ1-2; 7 bases map to TRBD1. Germline assignment: CDR1 SGHRS and CDR2 YFSETQ. V gave up 4 bases and J gave up 5 bases; unmatched junction bases: 2. This CDR3 has 12 residues. CDR3 DNA sequence: TGCGCCAGCAGCCCGGGACAGTATGGCTACACCTTC. This encodes CASSPGQYGYTF. Complete variable domain (other parts from reference TRBV5-1 and TRBJ1-2): KAGVTQTPRYLIKTRGQQVTLSCSPISGHRSVSWYQQTPGQGLQFLFEYFSETQRNKGNFPGRFSGRQFSNSRSEMNVSTLELGDSALYLCASSPGQYGYTFGSGTRLTVV.

This clone has only a few counts. The chain has TRBV5-4 and TRBJ2-3, with D perhaps TRBD1 or TRBD2 (6 bases each). The length of the CDR3 is 12 residues. Deletions cut 9 bases from V and 0 bases from J, with 8 bases between. CDR1 and CDR2 (germline): SGHNT, YYREEE (reference sequence). CDR3 protein: CATGGSTDTQYF. As DNA, the CDR3 is TGTGCCACCGGGGGCAGCACAGATACGCAGTATTTT.

In nucleotides, the CDR3 is TGTGCCAGCAGCCCATCGGGACGGTCGAACACTGAAGCTTTCTTT. As protein: CASSPSGRSNTEAFF. The chain links TRBV7-6 to TRBJ1-1, with a tentative D call TRBD1 (5 bases). The CDR3 has 15 residues. V was pared by 5 bases and J by 1 base, with 14 bases between. Germline assignment: CDR1 SGHVS and CDR2 FNYEAQ.

The CDR3 is CASRNSGANVLTF. CDR3 in DNA: TGTGCCAGCAGGAACTCTGGGGCCAACGTCCTGACTTTC. The V gene is TRBV6-1, the J gene TRBJ2-6, with D unclear. The V gene's germline CDR1 is MNHNS and CDR2 SASEGT. The CDR3 totals 13 residues. Trimming removed 6 bases from V and 0 bases from J, with 3 bases in between.

This clone was counted at least ten times. The chain recombines TRBV10-3 with TRBJ2-4, with a weak D call TRBD2 (6 bases). The CDR3 runs 13 residues. Trimming cost V 10 bases and J 8 bases, with 18 bases left between them. Germline V gene lookup returns CDR1 ENHRY and CDR2 SYGVKD. CDR3 sequence: CATREEGRYIQYF. DNA for the CDR3: TGTGCCACTAGGGAGGAGGGCCGGTACATTCAGTACTTC.

This clone turned up a few times. This chain connects TRBV9 to TRBJ2-3, with 9 bases aligning to TRBD1. The trim removed 4 bases at V and 6 bases at J, leaving 12 bases unmatched. The CDR3 sequence is 16 residues long. In germline, CDR1 is SGDLS, CDR2 YYNGEE. The CDR3 DNA sequence: TGTGCCAGCAGCTTAGGACAGGGGAGGATCAGGGATACGCAGTATTTT. This translates into CASSLGQGRIRDTQYF.

This chain uses TRBV29-1 with TRBJ2-7; no clear D. V gave up 2 bases and J gave up 5 bases, with 10 bases separating them. Germline V gene lookup returns CDR1 SQVTM and CDR2 ANQGSEA. The CDR3 spans 12 residues. The DNA for the CDR3 is TGCAGCGTTGAAAGGACCCGACACGAGCAGTACTTC. This codes for CSVERTRHEQYF.

The chain employs TRBV6-5 and TRBJ2-3, with 7 nucleotides matching TRBD1. Germline V gene lookup returns CDR1 MNHEY and CDR2 SVGAGI. V was clipped by 6 bases and J by 3 bases; unmatched bases: 6. The CDR3 length is 14 residues. The CDR3 loop is CASRTGVYTDTQYF. The CDR3 DNA reads TGTGCCAGCAGAACAGGGGTTTATACAGATACGCAGTATTTT.

This clone was counted only a few times. The chain combines TRBV7-3 with TRBJ2-3; tentatively, D is TRBD2 (5 bases). Trimming cost V 7 bases and J 1 base, with 12 bases left between them. The germline V gene encodes CDR1 SGHTA and CDR2 FQGTGA. The CDR3 consists of 14 residues. This chain's CDR3 is CASTPERGTDTQYF. CDR3 in DNA: TGTGCCAGCACCCCCGAGAGGGGCACAGATACGCAGTATTTT.

The V call is TRBV5-1, the J call TRBJ2-7, with TRBD1 identical over 8 bases. The trim removed 3 bases at V and 5 bases at J, leaving 10 bases unmatched. The CDR3 is 15 residues long. Germline V gives CDR1 SGHRS, CDR2 YFSETQ. Here the CDR3 DNA reads TGCGCCAGCAGCTCCGGACAGGGCCAATGGGACGAGCAGTACTTC. Translation gives CASSSGQGQWDEQYF.

The chain links TRBV7-9 to TRBJ1-1, with a possible D match to TRBD1 (5 bases). The CDR3 length is 13 residues. Germline V gene data show CDR1 as SEHNR and CDR2 as FQNEAQ (reference sequence). Trimming cost V 5 bases and J 6 bases, with 13 bases left between them. CDR3 DNA: TGTGCCAGCAGCGACTACAGGCTTCCTGAAGCTTTCTTT. Its protein is CASSDYRLPEAFF.

This chain connects TRBV30 to TRBJ2-5, with 9 positions matching TRBD2. This CDR3 region has 19 residues. Trimming cost V 3 bases and J 3 bases; bases outside gene matches: 20. Germline CDR1 and CDR2: GTSNPN and SVGIG (reference sequence). The CDR3 DNA follows: TGTGCCTGGAGCCAGTATCCAGGCTCCAAGACTAGCGGAAAAGAGACCCAGTACTTC. Amino acid sequence: CAWSQYPGSKTSGKETQYF.

This chain joins TRBV19 and TRBJ2-5; D possibly corresponds to TRBD2 (5 bases). CDR1 LNHDA and CDR2 SQIVND come from the germline V gene (reference sequence). The CDR3 covers 16 residues. Trimming shortened V by 5 bases and J by 2 bases, and 18 bases separated the two germline ends. In DNA, the CDR3 is TGTGCCAGTAGTGGCCCGTCTCGGGGAAATCAAGAGACCCAGTACTTC. Protein: CASSGPSRGNQETQYF.

This chain uses TRBV18 with TRBJ1-1; 7 nucleotides agree with TRBD1. V dropped 6 bases and J dropped 4; count of bases not matched to a gene: 2. The CDR3 loop spans 12 amino acids. CDR1 is KGHSH, CDR2 LQKENI, per germline. The CDR3 region is CASSGTATEAFF. DNA of the CDR3: TGTGCCAGCTCCGGGACAGCCACTGAAGCTTTCTTT. The whole variable domain, remainder taken from reference TRBV18 and TRBJ1-1, is NAGVMQNPRHLVRRRGQEARLRCSPMKGHSHVYWYRQLPEEGLKFMVYLQKENIIDESGMPKERFSAEFPKEGPSILRIQQVVRGDSAAYFCASSGTATEAFFGQGTRLTVV.

This clone has only a few counts. The chain carries TRBV5-1 and TRBJ2-3, with 7 bases fitting TRBD1. J gave up 4 bases and V 4 bases, and 9 bases lay outside the gene matches. Germline lookup yields CDR1 SGHRS and CDR2 YFSETQ. The CDR3 covers 15 residues. The CDR3 DNA is TGCGCCAGCAGCGCGTACAGGGGAGCTCCAGATACGCAGTATTTT. This encodes CASSAYRGAPDTQYF. Full variable domain (outside the CDR3, taken from reference TRBV5-1 and TRBJ2-3): KAGVTQTPRYLIKTRGQQVTLSCSPISGHRSVSWYQQTPGQGLQFLFEYFSETQRNKGNFPGRFSGRQFSNSRSEMNVSTLELGDSALYLCASSAYRGAPDTQYFGPGTRLTVL.

The rearrangement joins TRBV11-1 to TRBJ2-1, with D uncertain. V dropped 4 bases and J dropped 0 bases, with 16 bases sitting between them. In germline, CDR1 is SGHAT, CDR2 FQDESV (reference sequence). The CDR3 loop spans 17 amino acids. CDR3 DNA sequence: TGTGCCAGCAGCTCCTCCCTCCGGCGTAGCTCCTACAATGAGCAGTTCTTC. Translated: CASSSSLRRSSYNEQFF.

With regard to this clone: One end of the junction is discordant with germline, which a read error may explain. This chain links TRBV30 with TRBJ2-7; a possible D gene is TRBD1 (5 bases). The germline V gene has CDR1 GTSNPN and CDR2 SVGIG (reference sequence). The CDR3 totals 11 residues. Here the CDR3 reads CAWSVGAGGFF. Here the CDR3 DNA reads TGTGCCTGGAGTGTAGGGGCAGGCGGATTCTTC.

This clone was seen a handful of times. The chain uses TRBV19 and TRBJ2-1; tentative D call: TRBD1 (6 bases). V was clipped by 6 bases and J by 0 bases, with 6 bases between them. From germline, CDR1 is LNHDA and CDR2 SQIVND (reference sequence). CDR3 length: 13 residues. Written as DNA, the CDR3 is TGTGCCAGTAGCAGGGGCTCCTACAATGAGCAGTTCTTC. Amino acid sequence: CASSRGSYNEQFF.